This paragraph covers one T cell receptor (beta chain) sequence. Its target is not known. These data come from a study of response to subunit inactivated influenza vaccine. Whole-study findings and limits: Authors suggested that a seasonal influenza vaccination recruits few new T cells each time.

Via MiXCR, TCRdb re-called the RT-PCR reads, giving one row per CDR3 protein. The sample yields hundreds of thousands of distinct CDR3 sequences, around 22% seen once. CDR3 size: 13 residues. In germline, CDR1 is LGHNA, CDR2 YSLEER. With 4 bases removed from V and 4 bases from J, the gap between germline ends came to 10 bases. The chain uses TRBV4-3 and TRBJ1-2; D unresolved. Material: PBMCs from blood, obtained about 20 months after vaccination. This TCR was recovered from a man in his fifties or sixties who received an inactivated influenza vaccine. The CDR3 here is CASSRNPLYGYTF. The CDR3 DNA follows: TGCGCCAGCAGCCGAAACCCCCTCTATGGCTACACCTTC.